A selection of T cell receptor beta chains follows, all from one sample in a study of blood T cell repertoires in COVID-19. The protocol was immunoSEQ multiplex PCR, while the TCRdb copy is restricted to in-frame clones and leaves out a portion. Of about 200,000 clones in the sample, 65% to 90% were seen once. Sequencing input: peripheral blood. These receptors were obtained from a human donor in a cohort sampled during active COVID-19. The CDR3 runs from the conserved cysteine through the conserved F or W. The D gene is left open where the match is weak. Expanded clones get a size class; other rows say once, few or many, or leave the size out.

J gene: TRBJ2-1; V gene: TRBV10-3; D gene: TRBD2; clone size: -; CDR3 DNA: TGTGCCATCGGGGGAATTACTAGCGGCAGCTCCTACAATGAGCAGTTCTTC; CDR3 protein: CAIGGITSGSSYNEQFF
J gene: TRBJ2-3; V gene: TRBV5-1; D gene: -; clone size: -; CDR3 DNA: TGCGCCAGCAGCTTGGCTAACCCTGGAGATACGCAGTATTTT; CDR3 protein: CASSLANPGDTQYF
J gene: TRBJ1-3; V gene: TRBV28; D gene: -; clone size: -; CDR3 DNA: TGTGCCAGCAGCCTATCAGCGGACTCTGGAAACACCATATATTTT; CDR3 protein: CASSLSADSGNTIYF
J gene: TRBJ2-7; V gene: TRBV19; D gene: TRBD1; clone size: -; CDR3 DNA: TGTGCCAGTAGTCCCGGGACAGGGCCCTACGAGCAGTACTTC; CDR3 protein: CASSPGTGPYEQYF
J gene: TRBJ1-1; V gene: TRBV2; D gene: TRBD1; clone size: -; CDR3 DNA: TGTGCCAGTTACGGACAGGGAGAAAGGCCTTTCTTT; CDR3 protein: CASYGQGERPFF
J gene: TRBJ2-1; V gene: TRBV7-9; D gene: TRBD1; clone size: -; CDR3 DNA: TGTGCCAGCAACCCTACCGCCGGGACAGGGCCCTACAATGAGCAGTTCTTC; CDR3 protein: CASNPTAGTGPYNEQFF
J gene: TRBJ1-3; V gene: TRBV4-2; D gene: -; clone size: -; CDR3 DNA: TGTGCCAGCAGCCAACAGACCGGGATGCCTGGAAACACCATATATTTT; CDR3 protein: CASSQQTGMPGNTIYF
J gene: TRBJ2-6; V gene: TRBV11-2; D gene: -; clone size: -; CDR3 DNA: TGTGCCAGCAGCTTCGCGTCGGCCAACGTCCTGACTTTT; CDR3 protein: CASSFASANVLTF
J gene: TRBJ2-2; V gene: TRBV27; D gene: TRBD1; clone size: -; CDR3 DNA: TGTGCCAGCAGTTTACGCATGGACAGGGGGGGTCGCACCGGGGAGCTGTTTTTT; CDR3 protein: CASSLRMDRGGRTGELFF
J gene: TRBJ2-7; V gene: TRBV28; D gene: TRBD1; clone size: -; CDR3 DNA: TGTGCCAGTAGACAGGGAGTGGGGTCCGAGCAGTACTTC; CDR3 protein: CASRQGVGSEQYF
J gene: TRBJ1-1; V gene: TRBV5-1; D gene: -; clone size: once; CDR3 DNA: TGCGCCAGCAGCCAAGGGGAGAACACTGAAGCTTTCTTT; CDR3 protein: CASSQGENTEAFF
J gene: TRBJ2-2; V gene: TRBV2; D gene: -; clone size: -; CDR3 DNA: TGTGCCAGCAGCCAGGGGAACACCGGGGAGCTGTTTTTT; CDR3 protein: CASSQGNTGELFF
J gene: TRBJ2-1; V gene: TRBV5-5; D gene: TRBD2; clone size: -; CDR3 DNA: TGTGCCAGCAGCTTTCACCGGACTAGCGCCGAGCAGTTCTTC; CDR3 protein: CASSFHRTSAEQFF
J gene: TRBJ2-1; V gene: TRBV5-1; D gene: -; clone size: -; CDR3 DNA: TGCGCCAGCAGCTTCGAGCTAGCGACCAATGAGCAGTTCTTC; CDR3 protein: CASSFELATNEQFF
J gene: TRBJ2-2; V gene: TRBV10-1; D gene: -; clone size: -; CDR3 DNA: TGCGCCAGCGGGACACCGAACACCGGGGAGCTGTTTTTT; CDR3 protein: CASGTPNTGELFF
J gene: TRBJ2-7; V gene: TRBV10-3; D gene: TRBD1; clone size: once; CDR3 DNA: TGTGCCATCAGGGGACAGGGGGCGACCTACGAGCAGTACTTC; CDR3 protein: CAIRGQGATYEQYF
J gene: TRBJ2-1; V gene: TRBV3-1/TRBV3-2; D gene: -; clone size: -; CDR3 DNA: TGTGCCAGCAGCCAAGATACTAATTCCTACTACAATGAGCAGTTCTTC; CDR3 protein: CASSQDTNSYYNEQFF
J gene: TRBJ2-1; V gene: TRBV3-1/TRBV3-2; D gene: TRBD2; clone size: -; CDR3 DNA: TGTGCCAGCAGCCAAGCGGGGGGGGAGTTCTTC; CDR3 protein: CASSQAGGEFF
J gene: TRBJ1-3; V gene: TRBV18; D gene: TRBD1; clone size: -; CDR3 DNA: TGTGCCAGCTCATCTAGACAGGGGGGTTCCTCTGGAAACACCATATATTTT; CDR3 protein: CASSSRQGGSSGNTIYF
J gene: TRBJ1-2; V gene: TRBV7-9; D gene: -; clone size: -; CDR3 DNA: TGTGCCAGCAGCTTACTCGGGTCGAATGGCTACACCTTC; CDR3 protein: CASSLLGSNGYTF
J gene: TRBJ2-7; V gene: TRBV2; D gene: -; clone size: -; CDR3 DNA: TGTGCCAGCAGACAGGGAGACGAGCAGTACTTC; CDR3 protein: CASRQGDEQYF
J gene: TRBJ1-5; V gene: TRBV2; D gene: TRBD1; clone size: -; CDR3 DNA: TGTGCCAGCGCCCCGGAGGGACAGGGGGTCAATCAGCCCCAGCATTTT; CDR3 protein: CASAPEGQGVNQPQHF
J gene: TRBJ2-7; V gene: TRBV6-6; D gene: -; clone size: -; CDR3 DNA: TGTGCCAGCAAAAGGAAACCAGGGGTTAGTGAGCAGTACTTC; CDR3 protein: CASKRKPGVSEQYF
J gene: TRBJ1-1; V gene: TRBV5-6; D gene: -; clone size: -; CDR3 DNA: TGTGCCAGCAGCTTGGGGACAGACTATAACACTGAAGCTTTCTTT; CDR3 protein: CASSLGTDYNTEAFF
J gene: TRBJ2-1; V gene: TRBV4-1; D gene: -; clone size: -; CDR3 DNA: TGCGCCAGCAGCCCGTCGTCGGGTGTCTTGCGGTCCAGCTCCTACAATGAGCAGTTCTTC; CDR3 protein: CASSPSSGVLRSSSYNEQFF
J gene: TRBJ2-7; V gene: TRBV28; D gene: TRBD1; clone size: -; CDR3 DNA: TGTGCCAGCAGTAGCCCCGGGACAGGGGGAACCTACGAGCAGTACTTC; CDR3 protein: CASSSPGTGGTYEQYF
J gene: TRBJ2-2; V gene: TRBV24-1; D gene: TRBD1; clone size: -; CDR3 DNA: TGTGCCACCAGTGACCGGGGACAGGGGGCCGCCGGGGAGCTGTTTTTT; CDR3 protein: CATSDRGQGAAGELFF
J gene: TRBJ2-5; V gene: TRBV9; D gene: -; clone size: -; CDR3 DNA: TGTGCCAGCAGCGTAGGCAGGGAAGAGACCCAGTACTTC; CDR3 protein: CASSVGREETQYF
J gene: TRBJ2-1; V gene: TRBV11-2; D gene: TRBD1; clone size: -; CDR3 DNA: TGTGCCAGCAGCGCAGCCGGGACAGCCTCCGGTGAGCAGTTCTTC; CDR3 protein: CASSAAGTASGEQFF
J gene: TRBJ1-4; V gene: TRBV5-8; D gene: TRBD1; clone size: -; CDR3 DNA: TGTGCCAGCAGGGGACAGGGAAACGAAAAACTGTTTTTT; CDR3 protein: CASRGQGNEKLFF
J gene: TRBJ1-1; V gene: TRBV28; D gene: TRBD1; clone size: -; CDR3 DNA: TGTGCCAGCAGTTTGGGGGACAGGGGGACCACTGAAGCTTTCTTT; CDR3 protein: CASSLGDRGTTEAFF
J gene: TRBJ2-7; V gene: TRBV5-1; D gene: -; clone size: -; CDR3 DNA: TGCGCCAGCAATTCAGGCACCTATGAGGAGCAGTACTTC; CDR3 protein: CASNSGTYEEQYF
J gene: TRBJ2-7; V gene: TRBV20-1; D gene: -; clone size: -; CDR3 DNA: TGCAGTGCTCAGGGGACCTACGAGCAGTACTTC; CDR3 protein: CSAQGTYEQYF
J gene: TRBJ2-7; V gene: TRBV7-2; D gene: -; clone size: -; CDR3 DNA: TGTGCCAGCAGCTTTATTCCGGGGATCTACGAGCAGTACTTC; CDR3 protein: CASSFIPGIYEQYF
J gene: TRBJ2-6; V gene: TRBV10-3; D gene: -; clone size: -; CDR3 DNA: TGTGCCATCAAGTCAGAGGTAGGGGCCAACGTCCTGACTTTC; CDR3 protein: CAIKSEVGANVLTF
J gene: TRBJ2-7; V gene: TRBV4-1; D gene: -; clone size: -; CDR3 DNA: TGCGCCAGCAGCCCTCGGGTGGTAGGATACGAGCAGTACTTC; CDR3 protein: CASSPRVVGYEQYF
J gene: TRBJ2-1; V gene: TRBV6-5; D gene: -; clone size: once; CDR3 DNA: TGTGCCAGCAGTTACTCTCAGGGATCTGCCTACAATGAGCAGTTCTTC; CDR3 protein: CASSYSQGSAYNEQFF
J gene: TRBJ1-2; V gene: TRBV7-2; D gene: TRBD1; clone size: -; CDR3 DNA: TGTGCCAGTAGCCCTATGCGGACAGGGACCTATGGCTACACCTTC; CDR3 protein: CASSPMRTGTYGYTF
J gene: TRBJ1-5; V gene: TRBV28; D gene: -; clone size: -; CDR3 DNA: TGTGCCGTCGCCGGGACTTTGGTTACTCAGCCCCAGCATTTT; CDR3 protein: CAVAGTLVTQPQHF
J gene: TRBJ2-6; V gene: TRBV11-2; D gene: -; clone size: -; CDR3 DNA: TGTGCCAGCAGCCTAGACCCCAGAACCCCTGGGGCCAACGTCCTGACTTTC; CDR3 protein: CASSLDPRTPGANVLTF
J gene: TRBJ1-2; V gene: TRBV7-2; D gene: -; clone size: -; CDR3 DNA: TGTGCCAGCAGCTTAAGGCTGGGAAGGGGCGACTATGGCTACACCTTC; CDR3 protein: CASSLRLGRGDYGYTF
J gene: TRBJ2-7; V gene: TRBV21-1; D gene: -; clone size: -; CDR3 DNA: TGTGCCAGCAGCAAAGGGAGGACGGGGTCCTACGAGCAGTACTTC; CDR3 protein: CASSKGRTGSYEQYF
J gene: TRBJ2-5; V gene: TRBV5-1; D gene: TRBD2; clone size: -; CDR3 DNA: TGCGCCAGCAGCCCGGAAGTCGGGCTAGCGGGGCAAGAGACCCAGTACTTC; CDR3 protein: CASSPEVGLAGQETQYF
J gene: TRBJ2-1; V gene: TRBV5-1; D gene: TRBD2; clone size: -; CDR3 DNA: TGCGCCAGCAAGTGGCTAGCGGGAGCCAATGAGCAGTTCTTC; CDR3 protein: CASKWLAGANEQFF
J gene: TRBJ2-7; V gene: TRBV12-3/TRBV12-4; D gene: -; clone size: -; CDR3 DNA: TGTGCCAGCAGGAAAAGGGGCACCTACGAGCAGTACTTC; CDR3 protein: CASRKRGTYEQYF
J gene: TRBJ2-7; V gene: TRBV5-6; D gene: -; clone size: -; CDR3 DNA: TGTGCCAGCAGCTCTGCCTACGAGCAGTACTTC; CDR3 protein: CASSSAYEQYF
J gene: TRBJ1-1; V gene: TRBV6-5; D gene: -; clone size: few; CDR3 DNA: TGTGCCATCTCGAGAGGAATGAACACTGAAGCTTTCTTT; CDR3 protein: CAISRGMNTEAFF
J gene: TRBJ2-7; V gene: TRBV7-2; D gene: -; clone size: -; CDR3 DNA: TGTGCCAGCAGCACGTACACAGAGCCGAGGCAGTACTTC; CDR3 protein: CASSTYTEPRQYF
J gene: TRBJ1-2; V gene: TRBV28; D gene: TRBD1; clone size: -; CDR3 DNA: TGTGCCAGCAGTTTTAGGGGCCAAAGGACAGGTTCGGTATATGGCTACACCTTC; CDR3 protein: CASSFRGQRTGSVYGYTF
J gene: TRBJ2-7; V gene: TRBV7-9; D gene: TRBD2; clone size: -; CDR3 DNA: TGTGCCAGCAGCGAGCTAGCGGGAGAAAACTACGAGCAGTACTTC; CDR3 protein: CASSELAGENYEQYF